Shown below are 6 T cell receptor beta chains from a single sample sequenced in a study of T cell responses to AZD1222 COVID-19 vaccine. Profiled with immunoSEQ multiplex PCR; TCRdb holds only in-frame clones, not every one. The sample records about 150,000 clones, about 95% being singletons. The source was peripheral blood, collected on day 0 of AZD1222 vaccination. Every receptor here comes from an adult in good health.

CDR3 sequence (DNA): TGCGCCAGCAGCCCAAACACAGGGGACAATGAAAAACTGTTTTTT. The encoded protein is CASSPNTGDNEKLFF. This chain connects TRBV4-1 to TRBJ1-4; the match to TRBD1 covers 7 bases. The CDR3 runs 15 residues. The J segment lost 5 bases and the V segment lost 4 bases, leaving 7 bases of the junction unmatched. CDR1 MGHRA and CDR2 YSYEKL come from the germline V gene.

The V gene is TRBV24-1, the J gene TRBJ2-7; 14 nucleotides agree with TRBD2. The CDR3 is 16 residues long. Looked up from germline, CDR1 is KGHDR and CDR2 is SFDVKD. The J segment lost 6 bases and the V segment lost 7 bases, leaving 10 bases of the junction unmatched. The DNA for the CDR3 is TGTGCCACCAGGGGACAGGGACTAGCGGGAGCGCGCGAGCAGTACGTC. It yields the protein CATRGQGLAGAREQYV.

This clone has just one count. The gene calls are TRBV7-9 and TRBJ1-2, with 11 bases aligning to TRBD1. CDR3 length: 16 amino acids. The V gene end was trimmed by 5 bases and the J gene end by 6 bases; junction bases not matched to a gene: 11. Germline CDR1 is SEHNR and CDR2 is FQNEAQ (reference sequence). The CDR3 DNA reads as TGTGCCAGCAGCCAGCCCCGAGGGACAGGGGGAAATGGCTACACCTTC. Translation: CASSQPRGTGGNGYTF.

The chain recombines TRBV2 with TRBJ2-1, with TRBD2 identical over 15 bases. CDR3 size: 19 residues. The V gene's germline CDR1 is SNHLY and CDR2 FYNNEI. J lost 8 bases, V lost 3 bases, and 14 bases had no gene match. CDR3 region: CASSDAGTSGGPGSYEQFF. CDR3 nucleotides: TGTGCCAGCAGTGACGCCGGGACTAGCGGGGGGCCCGGATCCTATGAGCAGTTCTTC.

The chain uses TRBV7-9 and TRBJ1-3; no definite D call. Germline-derived CDR1 and CDR2 are SEHNR and FQNEAQ (reference sequence). This CDR3 contains 15 residues. Trimming took 3 bases from V and 0 from J, leaving 9 bases between them. The CDR3 sequence: CASSFILDSGNTIYF. In DNA, the CDR3 is TGTGCCAGCAGCTTCATCCTGGACTCTGGAAACACCATATATTTT.

This clone appeared a few times. The chain carries TRBV27 and TRBJ1-1, with 12 bases that match TRBD1. CDR1 and CDR2 from the germline V gene are MNHEY and SMNVEV (reference sequence). The length of the CDR3 is 16 residues. The J segment lost 4 bases and the V segment lost 4 bases, leaving 7 bases of the junction unmatched. The CDR3 DNA is TGTGCCAGCAGTTCACTCCGGGACAGGGGGCCCACTGAAGCTTTCTTT. Encoded protein: CASSSLRDRGPTEAFF.